The rows below give T cell receptor beta chains drawn from one sample of a study of OX40 agonist ivuxolimab in advanced cancers. Assay: immunoSEQ multiplex PCR; the TCRdb copy retains only in-frame clones and omits some. Of about 48,000 clones listed, approximately 90% are singletons. The sequences come from CD4+ or CD8+ T cells sorted from blood, collected in a trial of the OX40 agonist ivuxolimab. The source of these receptors is an adult with an advanced solid tumor such as melanoma, head and neck, liver or kidney cancer. The CDR3 runs from the conserved cysteine through the conserved F or W. D genes are given only for firm matches. Some rows have no size entry. The others give once, few or many, or a class for an expanded clone.

clone size	J gene	V gene	D gene	CDR3 protein	CDR3 DNA
-	TRBJ1-5	TRBV28	TRBD1	CASRDRVIVYSNQPQHF	TGTGCCAGCAGGGACAGGGTGATAGTATATAGCAATCAGCCCCAGCATTTT
-	TRBJ2-7	TRBV30	-	CAWSHTGNEQYF	TGTGCCTGGAGCCATACAGGGAACGAGCAGTACTTC
-	TRBJ2-7	TRBV28	-	CASSFLGVGDEQYF	TGTGCCAGCAGTTTCTTGGGGGTTGGGGACGAGCAGTACTTC
-	TRBJ2-7	TRBV6-4	TRBD1	CASSRGPRRQGYEQYF	TGTGCCAGCAGCCGAGGACCGCGGCGACAGGGGTACGAGCAGTACTTC
-	TRBJ2-1	TRBV7-2	TRBD1	CASSPWTGAYNEQFF	TGTGCCAGCAGCCCCTGGACAGGGGCCTACAATGAGCAGTTCTTC
-	TRBJ1-2	TRBV4-3	TRBD1	CASSQDQGGPANYGYTF	TGCGCCAGCAGTCAAGACCAGGGGGGCCCAGCTAACTATGGCTACACCTTC
-	TRBJ2-5	TRBV4-3	-	CASTLSVWGHETQYF	TGCGCCAGCACCTTGTCGGTCTGGGGGCACGAGACCCAGTACTTC
once	TRBJ2-7	TRBV4-1	TRBD1	CASSQDGTAPYEQYF	TGCGCCAGCAGCCAAGACGGGACAGCACCCTACGAGCAGTACTTC
-	TRBJ2-7	TRBV11-1	TRBD1	CASSVTGTDYEQYF	TGTGCCAGCAGCGTAACCGGGACAGATTACGAGCAGTACTTC
-	TRBJ2-5	TRBV27	TRBD2	CASSPLAGGQETQYF	TGTGCCAGCAGTCCGCTAGCGGGGGGCCAAGAGACCCAGTACTTC
-	TRBJ1-6	TRBV27	-	CASSLGPSWSYNSPLHF	TGTGCCAGCAGTTTAGGACCATCGTGGTCCTATAATTCACCCCTCCACTTT
-	TRBJ2-7	TRBV6-4	-	CASSDSIGGEQYF	TGTGCCAGCAGTGACTCGATAGGGGGCGAGCAGTACTTC
once	TRBJ2-7	TRBV13	TRBD1	CASSFRQGADPDEQYF	TGTGCCAGCAGCTTTAGGCAGGGGGCAGACCCGGACGAGCAGTACTTC
-	TRBJ2-3	TRBV7-9	TRBD2	CASSPGLAGVINTDTQYF	TGTGCCAGCAGCCCCGGACTAGCGGGGGTAATTAACACAGATACGCAGTATTTT
-	TRBJ2-3	TRBV16	-	CASSHTDTQYF	TGTGCCAGCAGCCACACAGATACGCAGTATTTT
few	TRBJ2-2	TRBV11-2	-	CASSLVGRQGLAGELFF	TGTGCCAGCAGCTTAGTGGGGAGGCAGGGACTCGCCGGGGAGCTGTTTTTT
few	TRBJ1-2	TRBV30	-	CAWTGMDGYTF	TGTGCCTGGACAGGGATGGATGGCTACACCTTC
medium-sized	TRBJ1-1	TRBV29-1	-	CSVEEGGNTEAFF	TGCAGCGTTGAAGAGGGGGGGAACACTGAAGCTTTCTTT
-	TRBJ2-5	TRBV5-1	-	CASRLEETQYF	TGCGCCAGCCGGCTGGAAGAGACCCAGTACTTC
few	TRBJ1-1	TRBV9	-	CASSVASSTGRGTEAFF	TGTGCCAGCAGCGTAGCCTCCTCTACAGGGAGGGGGACTGAAGCTTTCTTT
-	TRBJ1-1	TRBV19	TRBD1	CASSGTGGSWTEAFF	TGTGCCAGTAGTGGAACAGGGGGCTCGTGGACTGAAGCTTTCTTT
-	TRBJ1-2	TRBV5-6	-	CASSLGGHYGYTF	TGTGCCAGCAGCTTGGGAGGGCACTATGGCTACACCTTC
-	TRBJ1-2	TRBV4-3	-	CASSQEEGYGYTF	TGCGCCAGCAGCCAAGAGGAGGGCTATGGCTACACCTTC
-	TRBJ1-6	TRBV19	TRBD1	CASQGTGESPLHF	TGTGCCAGCCAGGGAACAGGGGAATCACCCCTCCACTTT
-	TRBJ1-1	TRBV11-2	-	CASSLGGSPEAFF	TGTGCCAGCAGCTTAGGTGGCAGCCCTGAAGCTTTCTTT
-	TRBJ1-1	TRBV6-1	-	CASIPGQLLLREAFF	TGTGCCAGCATACCTGGACAGTTACTCTTACGAGAAGCTTTCTTT
-	TRBJ2-5	TRBV27	TRBD1	CASSSDRGFQETQYF	TGTGCCAGCAGTTCGGACAGGGGCTTCCAAGAGACCCAGTACTTC
-	TRBJ2-7	TRBV2	-	CASTSGGGGYEQYF	TGTGCCAGCACCTCGGGGGGAGGGGGCTACGAGCAGTACTTC
-	TRBJ1-5	TRBV19	-	CASSIAEGLSNQPQHF	TGTGCCAGTAGTATAGCTGAAGGGTTGAGCAATCAGCCCCAGCATTTT
-	TRBJ2-7	TRBV27	TRBD1	CASSLRQGNIYEQYF	TGTGCCAGCAGTTTGAGACAGGGAAATATCTACGAGCAGTACTTC
-	TRBJ2-2	TRBV11-1	-	CAGSLVNTGELFF	TGTGCCGGCAGCTTGGTAAACACCGGGGAGCTGTTTTTT
-	TRBJ2-5	TRBV28	TRBD1	CASNLSGTGLQETQYF	TGTGCCAGCAACCTCTCCGGGACAGGACTCCAAGAGACCCAGTACTTC
-	TRBJ1-1	TRBV6-6	TRBD1	CASSGDRDLNTEAFF	TGTGCCAGCAGTGGGGACAGGGACCTGAACACTGAAGCTTTCTTT
-	TRBJ2-5	TRBV6-1	TRBD2	CASSEGRGAYQETQYF	TGTGCCAGCAGTGAAGGGCGGGGGGCGTACCAAGAGACCCAGTACTTC
-	TRBJ1-3	TRBV4-3	-	CASSLGESGNTIYF	TGCGCCAGCAGCCTAGGGGAATCTGGAAACACCATATATTTT
-	TRBJ2-7	TRBV9	TRBD1	CASSVGGQGIYEQYF	TGTGCCAGCAGCGTGGGGGGACAGGGTATCTACGAGCAGTACTTC
-	TRBJ1-2	TRBV5-1	-	CASSPDAGGYTF	TGCGCCAGCAGCCCCGATGCGGGTGGCTACACCTTC
-	TRBJ2-2	TRBV11-2	TRBD1	CASIFWDRAAGELFF	TGTGCCAGCATTTTTTGGGACAGGGCCGCCGGGGAGCTGTTTTTT
-	TRBJ2-2	TRBV11-3	-	CASSPLTTGELFF	TGTGCCAGCAGCCCCCTTACCACCGGGGAGCTGTTTTTT
-	TRBJ1-4	TRBV9	-	CASSVAPGNEKLFF	TGTGCCAGCAGCGTAGCTCCCGGTAATGAAAAACTGTTTTTT
-	TRBJ2-7	TRBV7-2	-	CASSHVLPTYEQYF	TGTGCCAGCAGCCACGTTCTCCCAACCTACGAGCAGTACTTC
once	TRBJ2-1	TRBV5-1	-	CASRRDNEQFF	TGCGCCAGCCGCAGGGACAATGAGCAGTTCTTC
-	TRBJ2-7	TRBV4-1	TRBD2	CASSQEAGVAYEQYF	TGCGCCAGCAGCCAAGAGGCGGGGGTCGCCTACGAGCAGTACTTC
-	TRBJ2-5	TRBV28	TRBD2	CASPPSGIGEQETQYF	TGTGCCAGCCCCCCTAGCGGCATTGGGGAACAAGAGACCCAGTACTTC
-	TRBJ1-5	TRBV27	-	CASSLYPGHSNQPQHF	TGTGCCAGCAGTTTATATCCAGGGCATAGCAATCAGCCCCAGCATTTT
-	TRBJ1-1	TRBV30	-	CAWRPGTFEAFF	TGTGCCTGGAGGCCAGGGACCTTTGAAGCTTTCTTT
-	TRBJ2-7	TRBV7-8	-	CASTPRGSADYEQYF	TGTGCCAGCACTCCTAGGGGCAGTGCCGACTACGAGCAGTACTTC
-	TRBJ2-7	TRBV28	-	CASSLIGSYEQYF	TGTGCCAGCAGTTTGATAGGCTCCTACGAGCAGTACTTC
-	TRBJ2-3	TRBV30	-	CAGLADTQYF	TGTGCCGGGCTGGCGGATACGCAGTATTTT
-	TRBJ2-1	TRBV4-1	-	CASSQDRGEQFF	TGCGCCAGCAGCCAAGATCGAGGGGAGCAGTTCTTC
once	TRBJ2-2	TRBV10-3	TRBD1	CAISRDRNTGELFF	TGTGCCATCAGTCGGGACAGGAACACCGGGGAGCTGTTTTTT